This passage covers 8 T cell receptor beta chains from one sample sequenced in a study of CD8 T cells in Susac syndrome. Reverse transcription used about 0.5 to 1 ug RNA and random hexamers. Each CDR3 protein gets one entry after TCRdb re-called the immunoSEQ multiplex PCR reads with MiXCR. Of over 140,000 distinct CDR3 sequences listed, approximately 95% are singletons. Material: CD4+ T cells from PBMCs. These receptors originate from a human donor with Susac syndrome.

The chain carries TRBV20-1 and TRBJ2-3, with TRBD1 identical over 9 bases. Germline CDR1 DFQATT, CDR2 SNEGSKA (reference sequence). The CDR3 contains 16 residues. Trimming took 6 bases from V and 1 from J; bases not matched to a gene: 11. The CDR3 bases are TGCAGTGCCCCAAACCGGGACAGGGTAGGCACAGATACGCAGTATTTT. Translating it yields CSAPNRDRVGTDTQYF.

The rearrangement joins TRBV5-1 to TRBJ2-7, with a weak D call TRBD2 (6 bases). Germline V gene lookup returns CDR1 SGHRS and CDR2 YFSETQ. Trimming removed 0 bases from V and 1 base from J, with 11 bases in between. The CDR3 totals 15 residues. CDR3 DNA sequence: TGCGCCAGCAGCTTGGGCGGGACCCAGTCCTACGAGCAGTACTTC. Its translation is CASSLGGTQSYEQYF.

The J gene is TRBJ2-2, the V gene TRBV7-2; 9 bases are a match to TRBD1. This CDR3 comprises 15 residues. The germline V gene has CDR1 SGHTA and CDR2 FQGNSA. V lost 5 bases to trimming and J lost 2 bases; unmatched junction nucleotides: 3. The CDR3 DNA reads as TGTGCCAGCAGCATGGGACAGGGTAACACCGGGGAGCTGTTTTTT. Its translation is CASSMGQGNTGELFF. Filled out from reference TRBV7-2 and TRBJ2-2, the complete variable domain reads GAGVSQSPSNKVTEKGKDVELRCDPISGHTALYWYRQSLGQGLEFLIYFQGNSAPDKSGLPSDRFSAERTGGSVSTLTIQRTQQEDSAVYLCASSMGQGNTGELFFGEGSRLTVL.

This chain links TRBV13 with TRBJ2-7; D may be TRBD2 (5 bases). Per the germline V gene, CDR1 is PRHDT and CDR2 is FYEKMQ (reference sequence). This CDR3 has 15 residues. V dropped 2 bases and J dropped 3 bases, with 14 bases sitting between them. CDR3 nucleotides: TGTGCCAGCAGCTTACCCACCCTGGGGAGCTACGAGCAGTACTTC. It is translated as CASSLPTLGSYEQYF.

The chain links TRBV5-4 to TRBJ2-1; 7 nucleotides align to TRBD2. The germline V gene has CDR1 SGHNT and CDR2 YYREEE (reference sequence). With V trimmed by 0 bases and J by 6 bases, 9 bases remained unmatched. This CDR3 contains 16 residues. The CDR3: CASSLDLGGPTNEQFF. As DNA, the CDR3 is TGTGCCAGCAGCTTGGATCTGGGAGGGCCAACCAATGAGCAGTTCTTC.

V and J are TRBV20-1 and TRBJ2-1; the D is unclear. The V gene lost 3 bases and the J gene lost 5 bases, with 8 bases spanning the gap. The CDR3 totals 12 residues. The germline CDR1 and CDR2 sequences are DFQATT and SNEGSKA (reference sequence). The DNA for the CDR3 is TGCAGTGCTAGGTTATTACACAATGAGCAGTTCTTC. It encodes CSARLLHNEQFF.

J is TRBJ2-3 and V is TRBV20-1; 8 bases are a match to TRBD2. Trimming cost V 0 bases and J 1 base; bases outside gene matches: 6. The CDR3 extends over 16 amino acids. Germline CDR1 and CDR2: DFQATT and SNEGSKA (reference sequence). The CDR3 coding sequence is TGCAGTGCTAGAGATGTTTCAGCGGGGGGCACAGATACGCAGTATTTT. It translates to CSARDVSAGGTDTQYF.

The V gene is TRBV30, the J gene TRBJ1-1; perhaps TRBD1 as D (5 bases). The CDR3 has 13 residues. Per the germline V gene, CDR1 is GTSNPN and CDR2 is SVGIG (reference sequence). CDR3 nucleotide sequence: TGTGCTGTTAATACGGGGGGGAAGGCTGAAGCTTTCTTT. The encoded protein is CAVNTGGKAEAFF.